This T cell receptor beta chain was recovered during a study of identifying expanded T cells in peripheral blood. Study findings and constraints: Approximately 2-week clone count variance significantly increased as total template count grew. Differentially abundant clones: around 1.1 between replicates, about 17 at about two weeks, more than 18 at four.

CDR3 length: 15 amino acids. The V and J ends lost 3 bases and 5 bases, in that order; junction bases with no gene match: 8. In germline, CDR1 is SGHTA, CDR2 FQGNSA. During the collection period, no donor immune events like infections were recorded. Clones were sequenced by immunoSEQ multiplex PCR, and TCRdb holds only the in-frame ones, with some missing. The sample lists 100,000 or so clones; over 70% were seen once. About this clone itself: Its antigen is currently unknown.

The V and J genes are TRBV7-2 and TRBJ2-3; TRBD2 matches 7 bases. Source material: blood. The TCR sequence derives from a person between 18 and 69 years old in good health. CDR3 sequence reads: CASSLLAADVDTQYF. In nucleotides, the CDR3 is TGTGCCAGCAGCTTGCTAGCGGCGGACGTAGATACGCAGTATTTT.